The 32 T cell receptor beta chains reported below all come from one sample, sequenced in a study of cytomegalovirus exposure and HLA in healthy donors. Assay used: immunoSEQ multiplex PCR; TCRdb lists only in-frame clones, some missing. This sample carries about 95,000 clones, approximately 81% of them seen once, and the ten largest clones take roughly 20%. Specimen: PBMCs. These receptors all stem from a man aged 18 to 35 in good health and CMV-seropositive.

The CDR3 sequence is CASSLEAGPRVSQYF. DNA of the CDR3: TGTGCCAGCAGCTTAGAGGCAGGGCCACGGGTGAGCCAGTACTTC. V is TRBV13 and J is TRBJ2-5; possibly TRBD1 for D (5 bases). The V gene lost 1 base and the J gene lost 10 bases, with 19 bases spanning the gap. There are 15 residues in the CDR3. CDR1 is PRHDT and CDR2 is FYEKMQ in the germline V gene (reference sequence).

The chain has TRBV27 and TRBJ2-2; 8 nucleotides align to TRBD2. CDR3 length equals 17 residues. Germline V gene data show CDR1 as MNHEY and CDR2 as SMNVEV (reference sequence). Losses at the gene ends were 4 bases for V and 4 bases for J; bases not matched to a gene: 11. The DNA of the CDR3 is TGTGCCAGCAGTTCCCCGGGACTAGTCGATTCCACCGGGGAGCTGTTTTTT. This gives the protein CASSSPGLVDSTGELFF.

V usage is TRBV9 and J usage is TRBJ2-5; TRBD2 matches at 8 bases. Germline CDR1 is SGDLS and CDR2 is YYNGEE. V trimming: 4 bases; J trimming: 1 base; junction bases outside the gene matches: 12. This CDR3 region has 17 residues. The chain's CDR3 is CASSPDGGAAPQETQYF. The CDR3 DNA is TGTGCCAGCAGCCCCGACGGGGGGGCGGCCCCCCAAGAGACCCAGTACTTC.

V usage is TRBV6-1 and J usage is TRBJ2-7; 7 positions agree with TRBD1. After removal of 4 bases from V and 13 bases from J, the junction contained 19 bases not matched to a gene. CDR3 length: 15 amino acids. Germline V gene sequence: CDR1 MNHNS, CDR2 SASEGT. The CDR3 DNA is TGTGCCAGCAGTGTCGATTTCGGACAGGCGCTCGCCGCCTACGTC. Translated, it gives CASSVDFGQALAAYV.

The J gene is TRBJ2-7, the V gene TRBV7-8; 8 bases agree with TRBD2. This CDR3 is 19 amino acids long. Germline-derived CDR1 and CDR2 are SGHVS and FQNEAQ. The junction had 22 bases not matched to a gene; V was cut back by 2 bases and J by 7 bases. The CDR3 nucleotides read TGTGCCAGCAGCTTACCCCTGGGCGTCTCGGCGGGAGGAGCTTGGGAGCAGTACTTC. Translating it yields CASSLPLGVSAGGAWEQYF.

Concerning this clone itself: Other DNA sequences in this sample translate to the same CDR3. The V and J genes are TRBV7-9 and TRBJ2-3; unclear D gene. The V end was cut by 2 bases, the J end by 1 base, with 4 bases between. The CDR3 covers 13 residues. CDR1 SEHNR and CDR2 FQNEAQ come from the germline V gene (reference sequence). The CDR3 region is CASSLTGTDTQYF. For the CDR3, the DNA is TGTGCCAGCAGCTTAACGGGCACAGATACGCAGTATTTT.

V gene TRBV12-5 combines with J gene TRBJ1-2, with 11 bases matching TRBD1. Germline CDR1 LGHNT, CDR2 FRNRAP. This CDR3 is 15 amino acids long. V gave up 1 base and J gave up 4 bases; unmatched junction bases: 2. The CDR3 sequence: CASGLGTGGFYGYTF. The CDR3 nucleotides read TGTGCTAGTGGTTTGGGGACAGGGGGCTTCTATGGCTACACCTTC. The variable domain in full, with the rest retrieved from reference TRBV12-5 and TRBJ1-2, is DARVTQTPRHKVTEMGQEVTMRCQPILGHNTVFWYRQTMMQGLELLAYFRNRAPLDDSGMPKDRFSAEMPDATLATLKIQPSEPRDSAVYFCASGLGTGGFYGYTFGSGTRLTVV.

This clone was detected only once. The chain uses TRBV10-3 and TRBJ2-7; 15 nucleotides match TRBD2. The germline V gene encodes CDR1 ENHRY and CDR2 SYGVKD. The CDR3 is 16 residues long. V lost 6 bases, J lost 4 bases, and 7 bases stayed unmatched. DNA for the CDR3: TGTGCCATCAGCGGGGGGACTAGCGGGAGGACATACGAGCAGTACTTC. The encoded protein is CAISGGTSGRTYEQYF.

This chain joins TRBV5-4 and TRBJ2-7, with 7 bases matching TRBD1. From germline, CDR1 is SGHNT and CDR2 YYREEE (reference sequence). After removal of 2 bases from V and 5 bases from J, the junction contained 1 base not matched to a gene. There are 12 residues in the CDR3. The CDR3 DNA is TGTGCCAGCAGCTTCGACAGGGACGAGCAGTACTTC. Its protein is CASSFDRDEQYF. The full variable domain, completed using reference TRBV5-4 and TRBJ2-7, is ETGVTQSPTHLIKTRGQQVTLRCSSQSGHNTVSWYQQALGQGPQFIFQYYREEENGRGNFPPRFSGLQFPNYSSELNVNALELDDSALYLCASSFDRDEQYFGPGTRLTVT.

This clone was observed a few times. The gene calls are TRBV6-6 and TRBJ1-5; no definite D call. The V gene lost 2 bases and the J gene lost 4 bases, with 12 bases spanning the gap. Looked up from germline, CDR1 is MNHNY and CDR2 is SVGAGI (reference sequence). The CDR3 loop spans 15 amino acids. Here the CDR3 reads CASSYLREPNQPQHF. CDR3 sequence (DNA): TGTGCCAGCAGTTACCTTCGTGAGCCAAATCAGCCCCAGCATTTT.

This chain links TRBV10-3 with TRBJ1-1; D is ambiguous. The length of the CDR3 is 14 residues. The V gene's germline CDR1 is ENHRY and CDR2 SYGVKD. V lost 2 bases, J lost 1 base, and 8 bases lay in between. CDR3 protein: CAISEPPRNTEAFF. CDR3 nucleotide sequence: TGTGCCATCAGTGAGCCCCCCCGGAACACTGAAGCTTTCTTT.

The V call is TRBV5-1, the J call TRBJ2-3; 10 nucleotides agree with TRBD2. Losses at the gene ends were 3 bases for V and 6 bases for J; bases not matched to a gene: 13. Germline V gene lookup returns CDR1 SGHRS and CDR2 YFSETQ. This CDR3 region has 17 residues. This chain's CDR3 is CASSSVTSGRSGDTQYF. CDR3 DNA: TGCGCCAGCAGCTCAGTGACTAGCGGGCGGTCCGGTGATACGCAGTATTTT.

Points on this clone: In the same sample, other DNA sequences code for this CDR3. This chain joins TRBV30 and TRBJ1-4; TRBD1 matches at 8 bases. From germline, CDR1 is GTSNPN and CDR2 SVGIG (reference sequence). This CDR3 region has 14 residues. The junction had 0 bases not matched to a gene; V was cut back by 0 bases and J by 3 bases. The CDR3 DNA follows: TGTGCCTGGAGTGTACAGGGGGCTAATGAAAAACTGTTTTTT. This translates into CAWSVQGANEKLFF.

The genes are TRBV4-1 and TRBJ2-7; D perhaps matches TRBD1 (6 bases). Germline V gene sequence: CDR1 MGHRA, CDR2 YSYEKL. Trimming took 1 base from V and 6 from J, leaving 10 bases between them. The CDR3 spans 13 residues. The CDR3 region is CASSQATGSEQYV. CDR3 bases: TGCGCCAGCAGCCAAGCTACAGGGAGCGAGCAGTACGTC.

The V and J genes are TRBV5-1 and TRBJ2-3; D gene ambiguous. CDR3 length: 12 residues. Germline lookup yields CDR1 SGHRS and CDR2 YFSETQ. V was cut by 4 bases and J by 7 bases, with 10 bases left in between. CDR3 in amino acids: CASSPDTYTQYF. In nucleotides, the CDR3 is TGCGCCAGCAGCCCCGATACTTATACGCAGTATTTT.

As to this clone: The DNA is omitted, as the CDR3 cannot be located on it reliably, and the CDR3 follows TCRdb's listing. The gene calls are TRBV10-3 and TRBJ2-1; TRBD2, the table's D call, lacks a check against the DNA. The length of the CDR3 is 12 amino acids, counting both ends. Germline CDR1 ENHRY, CDR2 SYGVKD. The chain's CDR3 is CAISESTLWQFF.

The chain links TRBV5-1 to TRBJ2-7, with 8 bases aligning to TRBD2. V was clipped by 4 bases and J by 6 bases; unmatched bases: 9. Looked up from germline, CDR1 is SGHRS and CDR2 is YFSETQ. The CDR3 runs to 14 residues. As DNA, the CDR3 is TGCGCCAGCAGCCCTGGGGAGACTAGCGTCGAGCAGTACGTC. Translation gives CASSPGETSVEQYV.

This chain uses TRBV10-3 with TRBJ1-5; D may be TRBD1 (5 bases). Per the germline V gene, CDR1 is ENHRY and CDR2 is SYGVKD. The CDR3 has 16 residues. V was pared by 3 bases and J by 1 base, with 13 bases between. This chain's CDR3 is CAISDSHRKSNQPQHF. Here the CDR3 DNA reads TGTGCCATCAGTGACTCTCACAGGAAGAGCAATCAGCCCCAGCATTTT.

The chain uses TRBV2 and TRBJ2-5; TRBD1 aligns across 8 bases. Trimming took 6 bases from V and 2 from J; bases not matched to a gene: 5. There are 14 residues in the CDR3. Germline values: CDR1 SNHLY, CDR2 FYNNEI. The DNA of the CDR3 is TGTGCCAGCAGAAACCGACAGGGGCAAGAGACCCAGTACTTC. This encodes CASRNRQGQETQYF.

V gene TRBV27 combines with J gene TRBJ2-7, with D possibly matching TRBD2 (6 bases). The CDR3 covers 16 residues. CDR1 MNHEY and CDR2 SMNVEV come from the germline V gene (reference sequence). Trimming took off 6 bases at V and 0 bases at J, with 18 bases between the two ends. CDR3 nucleotide sequence: TGTGCCAGCAGCCCAGGGATAGCGGACCGCTCCTACGAGCAGTACGTC. Protein sequence: CASSPGIADRSYEQYV.

This clone showed up just once. J is TRBJ2-5 and V is TRBV28, with 8 bases lining up with TRBD1. CDR1 MDHEN and CDR2 SYDVKM come from the germline V gene. V shed 11 bases, J shed 5 bases, and the junction held 7 bases outside the gene matches. The CDR3 is 12 amino acids. CDR3 sequence (DNA): TGTGCCGTTCAGGGGGCAAGGGAGACCCAGTACTTC. This encodes CAVQGARETQYF.

The V call is TRBV28, the J call TRBJ1-1; 7 positions match TRBD1. In germline, CDR1 is MDHEN, CDR2 SYDVKM. Trimming at V came to 5 bases and at J to 0 bases, leaving 6 bases not matched to a gene. The length of the CDR3 is 15 residues. The CDR3 protein is CASSISQGLNTEAFF. The CDR3 DNA reads TGTGCCAGCAGTATATCACAGGGGCTGAACACTGAAGCTTTCTTT.

This chain connects TRBV5-4 to TRBJ2-3, with a possible D match to TRBD2 (5 bases). In germline, CDR1 is SGHNT, CDR2 YYREEE (reference sequence). The CDR3 is 14 residues long. V gave up 1 base and J gave up 0 bases, with 6 bases separating them. The CDR3: CASSLRDSTDTQYF. As DNA, the CDR3 is TGTGCCAGCAGCTTGCGGGATAGCACAGATACGCAGTATTTT.

The chain uses TRBV30 and TRBJ1-5; D is undetermined. The CDR3 contains 13 residues. V lost 2 bases, J lost 6 bases, and 11 bases lay in between. Germline V gene lookup returns CDR1 GTSNPN and CDR2 SVGIG (reference sequence). CDR3: CAWSSVSGQPQHF. In DNA, the CDR3 is TGTGCCTGGAGTTCAGTCTCGGGTCAGCCCCAGCATTTT.

This chain joins TRBV5-1 and TRBJ2-3; 8 bases are a match to TRBD2. V lost 0 bases and J lost 6; bases outside the gene matches: 9. Per germline, CDR1 SGHRS and CDR2 YFSETQ. The CDR3 contains 16 residues. The DNA for the CDR3 is TGCGCCAGCAGCTTGGGAGCTAGCGGGCTTACCGATACGCAGTATTTT. It specifies CASSLGASGLTDTQYF.

This clone was seen a few times. This chain links TRBV9 with TRBJ2-3, with 14 nucleotides matching TRBD2. The length of the CDR3 is 16 residues. Trimming removed 4 bases from V and 4 bases from J; junction bases left unmatched: 5. Germline lookup yields CDR1 SGDLS and CDR2 YYNGEE. The CDR3 DNA reads TGTGCCAGCAGCTTAGGACTAGCGGGAGGCTCAGATACGCAGTATTTT. This gives the protein CASSLGLAGGSDTQYF.

The genes are TRBV29-1 and TRBJ2-3; 9 bases line up with TRBD2. V gave up 3 bases and J gave up 6 bases; unmatched junction bases: 7. CDR3 length: 14 amino acids. Germline CDR1 and CDR2: SQVTM and ANQGSEA. The CDR3 sequence: CSVEVAGGLDTQYF. The CDR3 coding sequence is TGCAGCGTTGAGGTTGCGGGGGGGTTGGATACGCAGTATTTT.

This sequence joins TRBV6-4 and TRBJ2-2, with TRBD1 as a possible D gene (6 bases). The V gene's germline CDR1 is MRHNA and CDR2 SNTAGT. This CDR3 region has 14 residues. Trimming left V 2 bases short and J 6 bases short, with 10 bases between. The CDR3 DNA sequence: TGTGCCAGCAGTGACAGGGGGAGATCCGGGGAGCTGTTTTTT. Translation gives CASSDRGRSGELFF.

CDR3 DNA: TGCAGCGTCCGGCAGATGGACACAACTAATGAAAAACTGTTTTTT. Protein sequence: CSVRQMDTTNEKLFF. The chain carries TRBV29-1 and TRBJ1-4; the D gene is possibly TRBD1 (5 bases). The CDR3 totals 15 residues. Trimming took off 6 bases at V and 0 bases at J, with 14 bases between the two ends. Germline assignment: CDR1 SQVTM and CDR2 ANQGSEA.

This clone was detected once. The chain is built from TRBV30 and TRBJ2-5; no firm D call. Trimming stripped 1 base from V and 5 bases from J, with 8 bases between. In germline, CDR1 is GTSNPN, CDR2 SVGIG (reference sequence). CDR3 length: 12 residues. CDR3 nucleotide sequence: TGTGCCTGGAGTGCGCAGGCCGAGACCCAGTACTTC. Translating it yields CAWSAQAETQYF.

This clone was seen just once. The rearrangement joins TRBV7-9 to TRBJ2-1, with D perhaps matching TRBD2 (6 bases). V was pared by 6 bases and J by 10 bases, with 25 bases between. Germline lookup yields CDR1 SEHNR and CDR2 FQNEAQ (reference sequence). CDR3 length equals 16 residues. The CDR3 spells CASSIREGWRREEQFF. In DNA form, the CDR3 reads TGTGCCAGCAGTATCAGAGAGGGGTGGCGGCGGGAAGAGCAGTTCTTC.

This sequence joins TRBV13 and TRBJ2-3; D is uncertain. V lost 0 bases and J 4 bases, leaving 11 bases between the germline ends. The CDR3 consists of 15 residues. Germline CDR1 reads PRHDT; CDR2 reads FYEKMQ (reference sequence). The chain's CDR3 is CASSLGLEDADTQYF. The CDR3 DNA reads as TGTGCCAGCAGCTTAGGGTTAGAGGATGCAGATACGCAGTATTTT.